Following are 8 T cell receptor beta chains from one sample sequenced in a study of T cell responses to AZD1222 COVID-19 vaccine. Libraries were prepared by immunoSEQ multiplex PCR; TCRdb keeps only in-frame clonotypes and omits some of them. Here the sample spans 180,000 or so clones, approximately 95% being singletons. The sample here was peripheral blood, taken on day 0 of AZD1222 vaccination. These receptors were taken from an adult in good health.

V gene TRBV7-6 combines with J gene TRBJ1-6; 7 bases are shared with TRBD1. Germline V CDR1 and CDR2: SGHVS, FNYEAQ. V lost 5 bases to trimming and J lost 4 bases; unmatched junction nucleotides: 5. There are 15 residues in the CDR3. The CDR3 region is CASSPNRGYNSPLHF. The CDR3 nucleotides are TGTGCCAGCAGCCCCAACAGGGGTTATAATTCACCCCTCCACTTT.

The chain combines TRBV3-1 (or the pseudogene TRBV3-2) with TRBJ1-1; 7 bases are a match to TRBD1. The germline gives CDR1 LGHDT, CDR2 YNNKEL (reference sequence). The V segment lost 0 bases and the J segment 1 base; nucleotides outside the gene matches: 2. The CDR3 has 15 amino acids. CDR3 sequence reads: CASSQDPGGNTEAFF. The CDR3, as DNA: TGTGCCAGCAGCCAAGATCCAGGGGGGAACACTGAAGCTTTCTTT.

In DNA, the CDR3 is TGCGCCAGCAGCGCCCATCCCGGGAACACTGAAGCTTTCTTT. It is translated as CASSAHPGNTEAFF. V usage is TRBV5-1 and J usage is TRBJ1-1, with D uncertain. CDR1 is SGHRS, CDR2 YFSETQ, per germline. V lost 4 bases and J 1 base, leaving 11 bases between the germline ends. The CDR3 is 14 amino acids.

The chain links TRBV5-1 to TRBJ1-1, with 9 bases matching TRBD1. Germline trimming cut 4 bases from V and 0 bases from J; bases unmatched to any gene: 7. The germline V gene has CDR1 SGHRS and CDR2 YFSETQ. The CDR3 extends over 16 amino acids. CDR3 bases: TGCGCCAGCAGCCCGGGACAGGGAGTCATGAACACTGAAGCTTTCTTT. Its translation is CASSPGQGVMNTEAFF.

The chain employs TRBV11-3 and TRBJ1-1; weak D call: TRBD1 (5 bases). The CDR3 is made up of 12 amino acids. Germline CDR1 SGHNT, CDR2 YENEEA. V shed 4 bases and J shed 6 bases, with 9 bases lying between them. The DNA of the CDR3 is TGTGCCAGCAGCTCGAAGGGGTCTGAAGCTTTCTTT. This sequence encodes CASSSKGSEAFF.

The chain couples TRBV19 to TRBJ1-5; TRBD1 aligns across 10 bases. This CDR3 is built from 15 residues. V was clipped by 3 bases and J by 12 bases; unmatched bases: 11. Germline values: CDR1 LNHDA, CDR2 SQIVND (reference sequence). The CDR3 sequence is CASSIDRTGGDLQHF. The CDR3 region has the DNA TGTGCCAGTAGTATCGACAGGACAGGGGGGGATCTCCAGCATTTT.

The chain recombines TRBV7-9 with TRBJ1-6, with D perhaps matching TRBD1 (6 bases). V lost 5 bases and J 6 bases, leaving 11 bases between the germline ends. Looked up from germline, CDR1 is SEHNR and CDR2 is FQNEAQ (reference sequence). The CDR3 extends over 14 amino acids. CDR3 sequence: CASSPGTLNSPLHF. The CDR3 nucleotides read TGTGCCAGCAGCCCCGGGACACTTAATTCACCCCTCCACTTT.

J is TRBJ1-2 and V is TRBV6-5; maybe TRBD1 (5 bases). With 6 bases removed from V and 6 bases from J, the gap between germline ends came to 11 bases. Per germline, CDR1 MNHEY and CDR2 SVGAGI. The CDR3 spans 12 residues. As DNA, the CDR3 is TGTGCCAGCAGGCGGCAGGGAAATGGCTACACCTTC. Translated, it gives CASRRQGNGYTF.